What follows describes a single T cell receptor beta chain. Its antigen is unknown. The entry originates in a study of T-cell memory formation after mild COVID-19. The CDR3 is 16 residues long. Germline CDR1 and CDR2: MNHEY and SMNVEV (reference sequence). Trimming pared 5 bases from V and 2 bases from J, leaving 19 bases between. MiXCR, run by TCRdb on the 5' RACE reads, gives a single entry per CDR3 protein. Of 65,000 to 95,000 distinct CDR3 sequences in the sample, around 13% were seen once. Findings and caveats of the study: Among contracting clones, CD4+ were mainly CM/EM and CD8+ enriched in EMRA. Clones contracting across day 15 to 85 had a balanced CD4/CD8 profile; later expanding clones leaned CD4+. Pre-infection memory showed some responding clones, and this suggested that cross-reactive memory joined.

The source of this sequence is a man aged 18 to 29 who had mild COVID-19 (a few samples of this study predate the infection). Cell type and time point are not known. The specimen was PBMCs or a T cell subset sorted from them (not recorded which). This chain uses TRBV27 with TRBJ2-7, with D possibly being TRBD2 (6 bases). CDR3 DNA: TGTGCCAGCAGTCCTTCCGGGACTTACCGTCCCTACGAGCAGTACGTC. Protein product: CASSPSGTYRPYEQYV.